This entry describes one T cell receptor (beta chain). As processed by the authors: The assay estimated nucleated cells by amplifying reference gene primers. The data were produced by immunoSEQ multiplex PCR, yet TCRdb's version contains in-frame clones alone and is incomplete. The V and J calls and the clone size are those of that table, but D and trimming were determined from the DNA. The table records roughly 160,000 clones, 84% of them present only once. This sample was included in a study of blood T cell repertoires in COVID-19. Across the study: PBMCs, B-cell-depleted T cells, or T cells provided the cDNA or gDNA that made up the material.

Germline CDR1 is SGHNT and CDR2 is YYREEE (reference sequence). After removal of 4 bases from V and 2 bases from J, the junction contained 8 bases not matched to a gene. This CDR3 has 15 amino acids. The rearrangement joins TRBV5-4 to TRBJ2-5; 7 bases map to TRBD1. Sequencing was done on a sample of peripheral blood. The sequence was obtained from a man aged 18 to 29 with active or convalescent COVID-19. This CDR3 reads CASSPPGQAQETQYF. For the CDR3, the DNA is TGTGCCAGCAGCCCCCCTGGACAGGCTCAAGAGACCCAGTACTTC.